The 23 T cell receptor beta chains given below trace back to one sample, sequenced in a study of blood T cell repertoires in COVID-19 (dated by TCRdb to 2018 to 2021). Library creation used the immunoSEQ multiplex PCR assay. TCRdb took over this immuneACCESS table, retaining in-frame rearrangements with V and J assigned. Such tables are incomplete; in checked studies, under half of the missing clones stem from an unresolved V gene, and the remainder is unexplained. The sample yields approximately 63,000 clones; approximately 86% were counted once. The ten largest clones take up about a fifth of the sample. Sequencing was done on a sample of peripheral blood. These receptors were obtained from a woman older than 75 with active COVID-19.

This sequence joins TRBV6-5 and TRBJ1-5, with D perhaps matching TRBD1 (5 bases). Trimming left V 4 bases short and J 4 bases short, with 8 bases between. Germline CDR1 is MNHEY and CDR2 is SVGAGI. CDR3 size: 13 residues. For the CDR3, the DNA is TGTGCCAGCAGTTTAGACAGAAATCAGCCCCAGCATTTT. Protein: CASSLDRNQPQHF.

Written as DNA, the CDR3 is TGCGCCAGCAGCCTCGGTAGGGGCATAAACACCGGGGAGCTGTTTTTT. Protein product: CASSLGRGINTGELFF. The rearrangement uses TRBV5-1 and TRBJ2-2; maybe TRBD1 (5 bases). CDR1 SGHRS and CDR2 YFSETQ come from the germline V gene. The CDR3 covers 16 residues. Trimming left V 4 bases short and J 2 bases short, with 15 bases between.

The genes are TRBV29-1 and TRBJ1-1, with D perhaps TRBD1 (5 bases). V was pared by 7 bases and J by 4 bases, with 28 bases between. Germline values: CDR1 SQVTM, CDR2 ANQGSEA. The CDR3 consists of 17 residues. DNA of the CDR3: TGCAGCGCCGTCGTAAGATATCGAACAGGACGAGTCACTGAAGCTTTCTTT. It specifies CSAVVRYRTGRVTEAFF.

The chain is built from TRBV5-1 and TRBJ2-5, with TRBD2 matching 13 bases. V gave up 1 base and J gave up 2 bases; unmatched junction bases: 5. Germline V gene data show CDR1 as SGHRS and CDR2 as YFSETQ. CDR3 length: 17 amino acids. CDR3 sequence reads: CASSLSTGLAGQETQYF. The CDR3 DNA reads as TGCGCCAGCAGCTTGAGTACGGGACTAGCGGGGCAAGAGACCCAGTACTTC.

This chain uses TRBV4-2 with TRBJ2-7; TRBD2 matches 16 bases. J was trimmed by 7 bases and V by 0 bases; bases with no gene match: 3. Germline CDR1 and CDR2: LGHNA and YNFKEQ. The CDR3 is made up of 16 amino acids. In DNA, the CDR3 is TGTGCCAGCAGCCAAGAACCGGGACTAGCGGGGGGGGAGCAGTACTTC. Its protein product is CASSQEPGLAGGEQYF.

The chain employs TRBV7-6 and TRBJ2-1; 8 nucleotides line up with TRBD1. V lost 5 bases and J lost 5; bases outside the gene matches: 14. There are 17 residues in the CDR3. From germline, CDR1 is SGHVS and CDR2 FNYEAQ. The CDR3 here is CASSPRGRQGANNEQFF. The DNA of the CDR3 is TGTGCCAGCAGCCCAAGGGGTCGGCAGGGGGCAAACAATGAGCAGTTCTTC.

The J gene is TRBJ2-7, the V gene TRBV7-2; 10 positions match TRBD1. Germline V lookup: CDR1 SGHTA, CDR2 FQGNSA. The CDR3 extends over 13 amino acids. Trimming took 5 bases from V and 5 from J; bases not matched to a gene: 3. The CDR3 here is CASSRDRGNEQYF. The CDR3 DNA reads as TGTGCCAGCAGCAGGGACAGGGGTAACGAGCAGTACTTC.

The chain combines TRBV18 with TRBJ2-3, with 10 nucleotides matching TRBD1. Per germline, CDR1 KGHSH and CDR2 LQKENI. Unmatched junction bases numbered 8, after V lost 3 bases and J lost 5 bases. This CDR3 has 16 residues. The CDR3 loop reads CASSPIETGGRDTQYF. The CDR3 region has the DNA TGTGCCAGCTCACCTATTGAGACAGGGGGCAGAGATACGCAGTATTTT.

This clone was counted between two and nine times. The V and J genes are TRBV5-6 and TRBJ2-3; 13 nucleotides agree with TRBD2. V shed 4 bases, J shed 2 bases, and the junction held 7 bases outside the gene matches. In germline, CDR1 is SGHDT, CDR2 YYEEEE. This CDR3 has 17 residues. CDR3 DNA sequence: TGTGCCAGCAGCAAGTTGACTAGCGGGGGGTTCACAGATACGCAGTATTTT. Translating it yields CASSKLTSGGFTDTQYF.

A few counts support this clone. The chain is built from TRBV19 and TRBJ1-6, with 7 bases that match TRBD1. The length of the CDR3 is 15 residues. The germline V gene has CDR1 LNHDA and CDR2 SQIVND (reference sequence). Trimming at V came to 5 bases and at J to 4 bases, leaving 5 bases not matched to a gene. CDR3 region: CASSGGTAYNSPLHF. CDR3 coding DNA: TGTGCCAGTAGTGGTGGGACAGCATATAATTCACCCCTCCACTTT.

The gene calls are TRBV6-1 and TRBJ2-7; TRBD2 might be the D (6 bases). Germline CDR1 is MNHNS and CDR2 is SASEGT. Trimming left V 3 bases short and J 2 bases short, with 14 bases between. The CDR3 runs 15 residues. The CDR3 coding sequence is TGTGCCAGCAGTGATTCCGGGGGTCGGACCTACGAGCAGTACTTC. Translated, it gives CASSDSGGRTYEQYF.

This clone was picked up a small number of times. The chain has TRBV5-5 and TRBJ1-6; the D is unclear. The germline V and J ends were trimmed by 0 bases and 5 bases, with 9 bases remaining between them. The CDR3 runs to 15 residues. CDR1 is SGHKS and CDR2 is YYEKEE in the germline V gene (reference sequence). CDR3 in amino acids: CASSLVRQDNSPLHF. DNA for the CDR3: TGTGCCAGCAGCTTGGTGCGCCAGGATAATTCACCCCTCCACTTT. Filled out from reference TRBV5-5 and TRBJ1-6, the complete variable domain reads DAGVTQSPTHLIKTRGQQVTLRCSPISGHKSVSWYQQVLGQGPQFIFQYYEKEERGRGNFPDRFSARQFPNYSSELNVNALLLGDSALYLCASSLVRQDNSPLHFGNGTRLTVT.

The table lists this clone with a few counts. The rearrangement uses TRBV5-1 and TRBJ1-2, with TRBD1 as a possible D gene (6 bases). Trimming removed 0 bases at V and 8 bases at J, with 11 bases between. Germline-derived CDR1 and CDR2 are SGHRS and YFSETQ. The CDR3 extends over 13 amino acids. The CDR3 here is CASSLGTEAGYTF. CDR3 coding DNA: TGCGCCAGCAGCTTGGGGACAGAGGCCGGCTACACCTTC. Full variable domain (remainder filled in from reference TRBV5-1 and TRBJ1-2): KAGVTQTPRYLIKTRGQQVTLSCSPISGHRSVSWYQQTPGQGLQFLFEYFSETQRNKGNFPGRFSGRQFSNSRSEMNVSTLELGDSALYLCASSLGTEAGYTFGSGTRLTVV.

The rearrangement uses TRBV18 and TRBJ2-1; tentatively, D is TRBD2 (5 bases). CDR3 size: 13 residues. Trimming cost V 6 bases and J 7 bases, with 13 bases left between them. Per germline, CDR1 KGHSH and CDR2 LQKENI. This CDR3 is CASSGTGYNEQFF. In DNA, the CDR3 is TGTGCCAGCTCGGGTACGGGGTATAATGAGCAGTTCTTC.

This clone appeared a single time. The CDR3 DNA follows: TGTGCCAGCAGTCCTAGCGGGGGGGCCTGGGATACGCAGTATTTT. Its protein is CASSPSGGAWDTQYF. This chain links TRBV27 with TRBJ2-3; 12 nucleotides match TRBD2. V dropped 5 bases and J dropped 6; count of bases not matched to a gene: 6. CDR1 is MNHEY and CDR2 is SMNVEV in the germline V gene (reference sequence). This CDR3 has 15 amino acids.

The rearrangement uses TRBV10-1 and TRBJ2-7; the D is unclear. This CDR3 has 15 residues. Trimming cost V 0 bases and J 3 bases, with 12 bases left between them. Germline V gene lookup returns CDR1 WNHNN and CDR2 SYGVQD (reference sequence). CDR3 sequence: CASSESGRNLYEQYF. The CDR3 nucleotides read TGCGCCAGCAGTGAGTCTGGCAGGAACCTCTACGAGCAGTACTTC.

V and J are TRBV2 and TRBJ2-7, with D possibly matching TRBD1 (6 bases). The germline V gene has CDR1 SNHLY and CDR2 FYNNEI. The length of the CDR3 is 13 residues. Trimming pared 6 bases from V and 3 bases from J, leaving 12 bases between. CDR3: CASRDRRSYEQYF. The CDR3 nucleotides are TGTGCCAGCAGAGACAGGAGAAGCTACGAGCAGTACTTC.

J is TRBJ2-5 and V is TRBV7-3; maybe TRBD2 (6 bases). V was shortened by 5 bases and J by 4 bases, with 14 bases between the two germline ends. The CDR3 runs to 14 residues. The germline CDR1 and CDR2 sequences are SGHTA and FQGTGA. The CDR3 sequence is CASSLGGLGETQYF. In DNA form, the CDR3 reads TGTGCCAGCAGCCTCGGAGGGCTTGGAGAGACCCAGTACTTC.

V usage is TRBV20-1 and J usage is TRBJ1-5; perhaps TRBD1 as D (6 bases). CDR1 is DFQATT, CDR2 SNEGSKA, per germline (reference sequence). The V end was cut by 6 bases, the J end by 4 bases, with 19 bases between. CDR3 length: 15 amino acids. This CDR3 reads CSASPRDTGNQPQHF. The CDR3 coding sequence is TGCAGTGCCAGTCCCAGGGACACGGGGAATCAGCCCCAGCATTTT.

The gene calls are TRBV7-6 and TRBJ1-5; D might be TRBD1 (5 bases). V was pared by 5 bases and J by 7 bases, with 24 bases between. In germline, CDR1 is SGHVS, CDR2 FNYEAQ. The CDR3 runs 17 residues. The CDR3 loop reads CASSPRAGDGWGQPQHF. The CDR3 nucleotides are TGTGCCAGCAGCCCTAGGGCGGGGGACGGATGGGGGCAGCCCCAGCATTTT.

The chain is built from TRBV27 and TRBJ2-1; 7 bases match TRBD1. Losses at the gene ends were 2 bases for V and 3 bases for J; bases not matched to a gene: 4. The germline gives CDR1 MNHEY, CDR2 SMNVEV (reference sequence). The CDR3 covers 15 residues. The chain's CDR3 is CASSLGTAIYNEQFF. In DNA form, the CDR3 reads TGTGCCAGCAGTTTAGGGACAGCTATCTACAATGAGCAGTTCTTC.

The V gene is TRBV9, the J gene TRBJ2-1; D is ambiguous. V dropped 2 bases and J dropped 2 bases, with 14 bases sitting between them. Per the germline V gene, CDR1 is SGDLS and CDR2 is YYNGEE. The CDR3 is 16 residues long. As DNA, the CDR3 is TGTGCCAGCAGCGTTTCCCTAGTACCCCCCTACAATGAGCAGTTCTTC. Translating it yields CASSVSLVPPYNEQFF.

The V gene is TRBV5-1, the J gene TRBJ2-5, with 7 bases aligning to TRBD2. The CDR3 loop spans 16 amino acids. CDR1 is SGHRS, CDR2 YFSETQ, per germline. J was trimmed by 1 base and V by 6 bases; bases with no gene match: 12. CDR3 DNA: TGCGCCAGCACCAGGTGGGGCGGGGGACTCCAAGAGACCCAGTACTTC. Residues: CASTRWGGGLQETQYF.